This TCR beta chain stems from a study of T cell responses to AZD1222 COVID-19 vaccine (dated by TCRdb to the early 2020s). About the full investigation: AZD1222 recipients with second doses at about 4 weeks or about 12 weeks were pooled, because spike-specific TCR depth and breadth did not differ between schedules. A total of approximately 250 trial participants underwent TCR sequencing, of whom 200 to 220 had received two doses of AZD1222 and about 25 had received two doses of the MenACWY control vaccine. Trial participants were enrolled by age into 18-55, 56-69 and 70-plus year subgroups, with roughly 150, 30 and 60 TCR-sequenced participants respectively.

The CDR3 regions of human TCRbeta chains were analyzed by immunosequencing. The authors' pipeline ran thus. TCRs in the repertoires were compared against a reference library of SARS-CoV-2-specific TCRs that had been generated with the MIRA antigen-specificity platform. Breadth was defined as the fraction of unique TCRs that were SARS-CoV-2-associated. Depth was defined as the fraction of total T cells that were SARS-CoV-2-associated. Each spike-specific TCR was assigned to its reactive spike region and to a CD4 or CD8 class using the MIRA data. Log10-transformed breadth and depth values were compared by one-way ANOVA with Sidak's multiple comparisons tests. The clones in this table, taken by TCRdb from immuneACCESS, are in-frame only. Not every clone is retained; where verified, under half of the shortfall comes from an unresolved V gene, and the cause of the rest is unknown. The V and J calls and clone size are taken from that table; D and trimming were inferred from the DNA. In all, the sample holds about 100,000 clones, and about 87% of those were seen once. Of the sample, about 1.8% falls within the top ten clones.

Trimming at the junction amounts to 0 bases on V and 9 bases on J, and the germline ends lie 8 bases apart. The CDR1 and CDR2 encoded by the germline V gene (reference sequence) are LNHNV and YYDKDF. The CDR3 covers 12 residues, taking in both the cysteine and the phenylalanine. Kept here is only the CDR3 DNA, which spans 36 bases and is read in frame from base 1. This specimen's time point label, interpreted: baseline before first vaccination. Samples from vaccinated people were obtained from the UK trials COV001 and COV002, which included a single-blind randomized controlled phase 2/3 trial of AZD1222 (ChAdOx1 nCoV-19) in healthy adults. Trial participant PBMC samples were collected at day 0 and day 28 after the second dose for TCRbeta chain sequencing. Note on this clone: Which antigen it targets is not known. No much larger clone is present one base from it, and per-base qualities are unavailable.

Overall results and qualifications from the work: Because no samples from the day 14 peak response were available, repertoires could be characterized only after the peak T cell response. In the small 56-69-year group, the increase in depth fell short of significance, most likely because of low power. After two AZD1222 doses, both the breadth and the depth of spike-specific TCRs were significantly higher than at day 0 and than in MenACWY recipients. Epitopes outside the regions mutated in the B.1.351 and B.1.1.7 variants were reportedly recognized by nearly half of the unique spike-specific TCRs. Participants were mostly white British, with more females than males. The authors suggested clonal diversity may have been underestimated. Conclusions about previously exposed vaccinees were limited because only 6 or 7 AZD1222 recipients were SARS-CoV-2 seropositive at baseline. The vaccine-associated CD4 TCRs covered the entire spike protein, and the dominant responses fell in regions 160-218 and 743-854.

The source is an adult in good health. This receptor chain uses TRBV15 and TRBJ2-5; TRBD1 is possibly the D segment (5 matching bases). Source: peripheral blood, taken on day 0 of AZD1222 vaccination. The DNA reads as follows: TGTGCCACCAGCAGAGATCTAGGGGCCCAGTACTTC. Its amino acids are CATSRDLGAQYF.